This T cell receptor beta chain was sequenced in a study of T cell changes during pregnancy in multiple sclerosis. The V gene lost 2 bases and the J gene lost 2 bases, with 11 bases spanning the gap. The germline V gene has CDR1 SGHDT and CDR2 YYEEEE. The length of the CDR3 is 15 residues. Profiled with immunoSEQ multiplex PCR; TCRdb holds only in-frame clones, not every one. Counted here are approximately 130,000 clones, around 95% occurring once; the ten biggest clones make up more than 0.4%. The chain combines TRBV5-6 with TRBJ1-5; no clear D. The TCR was taken from a female donor with multiple sclerosis, enrolled in a pregnancy study. The sequences come from peripheral blood, collected after pregnancy. The CDR3 is CASSFRVDGNQPQHF. The CDR3, as DNA: TGTGCCAGCAGCTTCCGGGTGGATGGCAATCAGCCCCAGCATTTT.